The 9 T cell receptor beta chains below were found in one sample sequenced in a study of CD8 T cells in Susac syndrome. Random hexamers were used to reverse transcribe the RNA input (roughly 0.5 to 1 ug). Via MiXCR, TCRdb re-called the immunoSEQ multiplex PCR reads, giving one row per CDR3 protein. This table has approximately 180,000 distinct CDR3 sequences, more than 90% appearing once. Sequenced: CD4+ T cells from PBMCs. All receptors come from a human donor with multiple sclerosis.

The J gene is TRBJ2-1, the V gene TRBV6-6, with D unclear. V gave up 0 bases and J gave up 4 bases, with 7 bases separating them. This CDR3 spans 14 amino acids. CDR1 and CDR2 (germline): MNHNY, SVGAGI (reference sequence). The CDR3 protein is CASSYSDQYNEQFF. The CDR3 DNA reads as TGTGCCAGCAGTTACTCGGACCAGTACAATGAGCAGTTCTTC.

CDR3 residues: CASSLDGGSTDTQYF. CDR3 coding DNA: TGTGCCAGCAGCCTTGATGGGGGGAGCACAGATACGCAGTATTTT. The genes are TRBV11-2 and TRBJ2-3, with a tentative D call TRBD2 (6 bases). V was clipped by 5 bases and J by 0 bases, with 12 bases between them. Germline CDR1 is SGHAT and CDR2 is FQNNGV. The CDR3 is 15 residues long.

The rearrangement joins TRBV5-1 to TRBJ2-3, with D possibly matching TRBD2 (5 bases). CDR3 length: 14 amino acids. Trimming pared 3 bases from V and 4 bases from J, leaving 12 bases between. Germline lookup yields CDR1 SGHRS and CDR2 YFSETQ. This CDR3 reads CASSSPGGSDTQYF. CDR3 nucleotide sequence: TGCGCCAGCAGCTCCCCCGGAGGTTCAGATACGCAGTATTTT.

The genes are TRBV5-6 and TRBJ1-2, with TRBD1 matching over 12 bases. The germline V gene has CDR1 SGHDT and CDR2 YYEEEE. V shed 4 bases and J 4 bases; nucleotides not matched to a gene: 11. The CDR3 is 17 residues long. The CDR3 DNA follows: TGTGCCAGCAGCCCGGTGGGACAGGGGGCGCCTGGCTATGGCTACACCTTC. It is translated as CASSPVGQGAPGYGYTF.

This chain uses TRBV15 with TRBJ2-1, with 10 bases that match TRBD2. The CDR3 consists of 16 residues. The ends lost 0 bases at V and 4 bases at J; junction bases unmatched: 3. Germline CDR1 is LNHNV and CDR2 is YYDKDF (reference sequence). The CDR3 region is CATSRDIAGGYNEQFF. For the CDR3, the DNA is TGTGCCACCAGCAGAGATATAGCGGGGGGTTACAATGAGCAGTTCTTC.

V gene TRBV29-1 combines with J gene TRBJ2-1; D is unresolved. The CDR3 sequence is 12 residues long. Trimming pared 7 bases from V and 12 bases from J, leaving 19 bases between. Germline V gives CDR1 SQVTM, CDR2 ANQGSEA. The CDR3 loop reads CSAMRDVWGQFF. CDR3 in DNA: TGCAGCGCCATGAGAGATGTTTGGGGGCAGTTCTTC.

The chain couples TRBV3-1 to TRBJ1-2, with 8 bases aligning to TRBD1. The length of the CDR3 is 14 residues. CDR1 and CDR2 from the germline V gene are LGHDT and YNNKEL (reference sequence). V trimming: 3 bases; J trimming: 7 bases; junction bases outside the gene matches: 7. In DNA form, the CDR3 reads TGTGCCAGCAGCCAGGTTACAGGGGGAGGTGGCTACACCTTC. Translated: CASSQVTGGGGYTF. The entire variable domain, with the rest obtained from reference TRBV3-1 and TRBJ1-2, is as follows: DTAVSQTPKYLVTQMGNDKSIKCEQNLGHDTMYWYKQDSKKFLKIMFSYNNKELIINETVPNRFSPKSPDKAHLNLHINSLELGDSAVYFCASSQVTGGGGYTFGSGTRLTVV.

The chain employs TRBV15 and TRBJ1-1; D ambiguous. Germline values: CDR1 LNHNV, CDR2 YYDKDF (reference sequence). This CDR3 has 14 amino acids. V was shortened by 4 bases and J by 4 bases, with 13 bases between the two germline ends. DNA of the CDR3: TGTGCCACCAGCAAAGAACCCAGTGGCACTGAAGCTTTCTTT. This encodes CATSKEPSGTEAFF.

This chain uses TRBV20-1 with TRBJ2-1, with D unresolved. The V end lost 1 base, the J end lost 0 bases, and 16 bases lay between the germline ends. This CDR3 comprises 17 residues. Per germline, CDR1 DFQATT and CDR2 SNEGSKA (reference sequence). In nucleotides, the CDR3 is TGCAGTGCTAGAGCTCTAGTTGCCCTGAGCTCCTACAATGAGCAGTTCTTC. It yields the protein CSARALVALSSYNEQFF.